This T cell receptor (beta chain) was found in a study of T cell responses to AZD1222 COVID-19 vaccine. Study outcomes and limitations: Spike-specific TCR repertoires showed rising breadth and depth after two AZD1222 doses.

The repertoire was sequenced with immunoSEQ multiplex PCR; TCRdb's copy has only in-frame clones and lacks some. The data show roughly 150,000 clones, about 90% seen once. Concerning this clone: Antigen specificity is unknown.

CDR3 length: 15 amino acids. V gave up 0 bases and J gave up 0 bases, with 10 bases separating them. The germline V gene has CDR1 SGHKS and CDR2 YYEKEE (reference sequence). The origin of this receptor is an adult who received the AZD1222 COVID-19 vaccine. V gene TRBV5-5 combines with J gene TRBJ2-7, with D uncertain. Material: peripheral blood, obtained 28 days after the second AZD1222 dose. CDR3 region: CASSLAALSSYEQYF. CDR3 bases: TGTGCCAGCAGCTTGGCGGCACTGAGCTCCTACGAGCAGTACTTC.